This TCR beta chain was recovered during a study of breast tumors, draining lymph nodes, adjacent tissues. Study-level findings and limits: That most tumor T cells come from lymph nodes remained unproven.

V was shortened by 6 bases and J by 0 bases, with 9 bases between the two germline ends. Per germline, CDR1 MNHNY and CDR2 SVGAGI (reference sequence). The CDR3 runs to 14 residues. TCRdb reprocessed the multiplex PCR reads via MiXCR and lists one record per CDR3 protein. The sample carries about 35,000 distinct CDR3 sequences, over 30% recorded once. In the case of this clonotype: Its antigen is not known.

This clonotype was sampled from a female donor with breast cancer. Some clones in this sample may be carry-over from other donors' samples. The sample taken for sequencing was breast tumor tissue. The chain recombines TRBV6-6 with TRBJ1-3, with D uncertain. The CDR3 spells CASSGSGSGNTIYF. The CDR3 DNA follows: TGTGCCAGCAGCGGCTCGGGCTCTGGAAACACCATATATTTT.